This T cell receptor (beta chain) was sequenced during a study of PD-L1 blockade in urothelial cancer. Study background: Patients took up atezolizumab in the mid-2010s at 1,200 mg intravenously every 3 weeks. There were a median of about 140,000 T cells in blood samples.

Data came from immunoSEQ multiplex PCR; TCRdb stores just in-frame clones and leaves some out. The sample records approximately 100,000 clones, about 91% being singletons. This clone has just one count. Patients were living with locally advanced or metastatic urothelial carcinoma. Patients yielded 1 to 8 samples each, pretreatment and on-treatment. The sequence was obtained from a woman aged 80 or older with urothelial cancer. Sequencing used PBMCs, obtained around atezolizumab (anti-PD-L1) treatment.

As DNA, the CDR3 is TGTGCCAGTAGAAGGGACAGTCCATCTCATGAGCAGTTCTTC. Its translation is CASRRDSPSHEQFF. This sequence joins TRBV19 and TRBJ2-1, with 7 positions matching TRBD1. Germline values: CDR1 LNHDA, CDR2 SQIVND (reference sequence). Trimming removed 6 bases from V and 8 bases from J; junction bases left unmatched: 10. This CDR3 contains 14 residues.